Listed below are T cell receptor beta chains from one sample, sequenced in a study of T cell responses to AZD1222 COVID-19 vaccine. Profiling relied on immunoSEQ multiplex PCR, and the TCRdb table lists in-frame clones only, not all of them. The data hold roughly 150,000 clones, with around nine tenths observed a single time. The sequencing used peripheral blood, collected on day 0 of AZD1222 vaccination. These receptors were collected from an adult in good health. The CDR3 runs from the conserved cysteine through the conserved F or W.

J gene | V gene | CDR3 protein
TRBJ2-2 | TRBV7-3 | CASSQPRGGTGELFF
TRBJ2-1 | TRBV5-1 | CASSRKTISRSYNEQFF
TRBJ1-2 | TRBV14 | CASSPLGVPEYGYTF
TRBJ2-5 | TRBV5-1 | CASSLGRTQETQYF
TRBJ1-1 | TRBV5-1 | CASSLEAGPNTEAFF
TRBJ1-5 | TRBV7-2 | CASSLRQDSNQPQHF
TRBJ2-7 | TRBV6-2/TRBV6-3 | CASSYSRQGVTFRLGEQYF
TRBJ2-7 | TRBV6-1 | CASSDQSRGEQYF
TRBJ2-3 | TRBV3-1/TRBV3-2 | CASSRGLAGGTTDTQYF
TRBJ1-6 | TRBV11-2 | CASGTVNSPLHF
TRBJ2-1 | TRBV7-2 | CASSLRSISGSSYNEQFF
TRBJ2-7 | TRBV6-5 | CASSFGTPYEQYF
TRBJ2-4 | TRBV7-2 | CASSFGGGFQNIQYF
TRBJ1-5 | TRBV19 | CASSMFRDQPQHF
TRBJ1-1 | TRBV28 | CASRKQGKNTEAFF
TRBJ1-3 | TRBV14 | CASSLQGRDTIYF
TRBJ1-2 | TRBV5-6 | CASSLGQGYTF
TRBJ1-2 | TRBV27 | CASAPGDRRQGYTF
TRBJ2-1 | TRBV27 | CASSSGTGLNEQFF
TRBJ2-7 | TRBV18 | CASSPPWPTSGGSYEQYF
TRBJ2-7 | TRBV19 | CATKSGTRGEQYF
TRBJ2-3 | TRBV6-5 | CASSSAAGGRGTQYF
TRBJ1-1 | TRBV5-6 | CASSLRRSATEAFF
TRBJ1-2 | TRBV29-1 | CSVDVTDGYTF
TRBJ2-1 | TRBV12-3/TRBV12-4 | CASSLKNEQFF
TRBJ1-2 | TRBV28 | CASSLLRQIGFYGYTF
TRBJ1-2 | TRBV6-5 | CASSFRREYGYTF
TRBJ1-1 | TRBV7-3 | CASSLQGTMNTEAFF
TRBJ2-7 | TRBV28 | CASSETAYEQYF
TRBJ1-2 | TRBV11-2 | CASSLGQRNYGYTF
TRBJ1-2 | TRBV13 | CASSLSPDSGFYGYTF
TRBJ1-5 | TRBV6-1 | CASSEEVSLTTGPQHF
TRBJ2-7 | TRBV27 | CAVTDGGGEQYF
TRBJ2-7 | TRBV9 | CASSVVSGEQYF
TRBJ1-4 | TRBV7-2 | CASSSTASNEKLFF
TRBJ1-1 | TRBV18 | CASSPPSWIEAFF
TRBJ1-5 | TRBV6-5 | CASSQGQGNQPQHF
TRBJ2-3 | TRBV29-1 | CSVEDQWAREPADTQYF
TRBJ1-6 | TRBV5-1 | CASNGGYNSPLHF
TRBJ1-1 | TRBV7-2 | CASSLGAIQAQNTEAFF
TRBJ2-2 | TRBV7-6 | CASSLVILNTGELFF
TRBJ1-1 | TRBV5-5 | CASSLAGPLNTEAFF
TRBJ2-1 | TRBV7-2 | CASSLWTSGRAVSGEQFF
TRBJ1-2 | TRBV25-1 | CASIHRGGYTF
TRBJ2-5 | TRBV7-2 | CASSFLPGQETQYF
TRBJ2-4 | TRBV15 | CATSVSSGITKNIQYF
TRBJ2-1 | TRBV5-1 | CATQDPGEGREQFF
TRBJ2-5 | TRBV10-3 | CAISEAETQYF
TRBJ1-3 | TRBV29-1 | CSALLWGSGNTIYF
TRBJ1-3 | TRBV5-1 | CASSLEGDSRNTIYF
TRBJ1-2 | TRBV4-2 | CASSQGGGPANNYGYTF
TRBJ2-2 | TRBV19 | CATTKWTQNTGELFF
TRBJ1-5 | TRBV6-2/TRBV6-3 | CASSYIGGFRNQPQHF
TRBJ2-3 | TRBV27 | CASSFKLAGGYTTDTQYF
TRBJ1-2 | TRBV6-5 | CASRITGGSYGYTF
TRBJ2-6 | TRBV5-1 | CASSYPRGRRGGANVLTF
TRBJ1-1 | TRBV7-3 | CASSLTPTGVRTEAFF
TRBJ2-1 | TRBV10-1 | CASSESFANEQFF
TRBJ2-7 | TRBV21-1 | CASSNGQGYYEQYF